This T cell receptor (beta chain) is from a study of T cell responses to AZD1222 COVID-19 vaccine. Sequencing was performed with immunoSEQ multiplex PCR; in TCRdb, only in-frame clones are kept and a portion is missing. The sample includes more than 95,000 clones, roughly 93% seen only once; the top ten take roughly 1.4%. Germline trimming cut 6 bases from V and 2 bases from J; bases unmatched to any gene: 7. Looked up from germline, CDR1 is MDHEN and CDR2 is SYDVKM. The CDR3 sequence is 15 residues long. This clonotype originated in an adult who received the AZD1222 COVID-19 vaccine. The material was peripheral blood, obtained 28 days after the second AZD1222 dose. The gene calls are TRBV28 and TRBJ1-3; TRBD1 agrees at 7 bases. The CDR3 nucleotides read TGTGCCAGCAGGGGTGGACAGGTCACTGGAAACACCATATATTTT. Its translation is CASRGGQVTGNTIYF.